This T cell receptor (beta chain) was captured by sequencing in a study of blood T cell repertoires in COVID-19. Across the whole study: Collection of acute and convalescent COVID-19 samples took place in the United States, Italy and Spain. Nucleic acid was either cDNA or gDNA, and it came from T cells, B-cell-depleted T cells, or PBMCs.

Germline V gives CDR1 SEHNR, CDR2 FQNEAQ (reference sequence). With 2 bases clipped from V and 5 bases from J, the junction kept 3 bases outside the gene matches. This CDR3 is 16 amino acids long. Under the authors' procedure: From reference gene primer amplification, estimates of nucleated cell counts were derived. Repertoires were generated with immunoSEQ multiplex PCR, while TCRdb's copy carries only in-frame clones and drops some. That table is the source of V, J and clone size, and D and trimming were worked out from the DNA. The sample lists about 320,000 clones, 90% occurring once. The TCR was taken from a man aged 60 to 69 who had recovered from COVID-19. Sequencing was performed on PBMCs or T cells enriched from blood (not recorded which). The genes are TRBV7-9 and TRBJ2-5, with TRBD2 matching 15 bases. The CDR3 is CASSLIGTSGRETQYF. The CDR3 nucleotides are TGTGCCAGCAGCTTAATAGGGACTAGCGGGAGGGAGACCCAGTACTTC.